This passage covers 28 T cell receptor beta chains from one sample sequenced in a study of CD4 and CD8 cells across lung adenocarcinoma regions. TCRdb re-called the PCR reads with MiXCR, one entry per CDR3 protein. The sample has 9,500 to 15,000 distinct CDR3 sequences, around 48% seen once; the top ten hold approximately 25%. Specimen: CD8+ T cells from the margin of a lung tumor. Receptors originate from a female donor with lung adenocarcinoma. The CD4 and CD8 labels of this study may be unreliable.

The V gene is TRBV6-1, the J gene TRBJ2-3; 7 bases agree with TRBD2. CDR1 is MNHNS and CDR2 is SASEGT in the germline V gene. Trimming at V came to 7 bases and at J to 9 bases, leaving 19 bases not matched to a gene. CDR3 size: 16 residues. The CDR3 region has the DNA TGTGCCAGCATGCAAAACCCTAGCGGATCCAAAGAGACGCAGTATTTT. This gives the protein CASMQNPSGSKETQYF.

About this clonotype: The junction does not match germline at one end; this may be a read error. The chain links TRBV6-1 to TRBJ2-2; TRBD1 agrees at 7 bases. The CDR3 loop spans 14 amino acids. CDR1 MNHNS and CDR2 SASEGT come from the germline V gene. CDR3 nucleotides: TGTGCCGGCCACCAGACTGTGATTACAGGGGAGCTGTATTTT. It encodes CAGHQTVITGELYF.

This clonotype is classed as large. The chain employs TRBV6-1 and TRBJ2-3, with 8 bases fitting TRBD2. The V and J ends lost 4 bases and 0 bases, in that order; junction bases with no gene match: 3. CDR1 and CDR2 from the germline V gene are MNHNS and SASEGT. The CDR3 spans 15 residues. The CDR3 DNA reads as TGTGCCAGCAGTGTGGTAGCGGGGAGCACAGATACGCAGTATTTT. It is translated as CASSVVAGSTDTQYF.

In this sample, this clonotype is medium-sized. The rearrangement uses TRBV6-5 and TRBJ2-2; 8 nucleotides line up with TRBD2. The CDR3 has 17 residues. Unmatched junction bases numbered 4, after V lost 0 bases and J lost 1 base. Germline CDR1 reads MNHEY; CDR2 reads SVGAGI. The CDR3 DNA reads as TGTGCCAGCAGTTACTCGGGGGCGGGGGGGAACACCGGGGAGCTGTTTTTT. Translation gives CASSYSGAGGNTGELFF.

V gene TRBV5-1 combines with J gene TRBJ1-6; a possible D gene is TRBD1 (5 bases). CDR3 length: 14 amino acids. V gave up 5 bases and J gave up 3 bases, with 9 bases separating them. The germline CDR1 and CDR2 sequences are SGHRS and YFSETQ. The CDR3 reads CASRTDGYNSPLHF. The DNA for the CDR3 is TGCGCCAGCAGGACAGACGGCTATAATTCACCCCTCCACTTT.

This clonotype was observed at least ten times. V is TRBV6-2 or TRBV6-3 and J is TRBJ2-7; possibly TRBD2 for D (5 bases). Germline loops: CDR1 MNHEY, CDR2 SVGEGT. This CDR3 is 15 amino acids long. Trimming shortened V by 2 bases and J by 1 base, and 12 bases separated the two germline ends. For the CDR3, the DNA is TGTGCCAGCAGTTACGTCTCGCGGGCATCCTACGAGCAGTACTTC. Its protein product is CASSYVSRASYEQYF.

Judged by abundance, this clonotype is medium-sized. CDR3 bases: TGCGCCAGCAGCTCCCCAGGGGCGGATACGCAGTATTTT. Encoded protein: CASSSPGADTQYF. J is TRBJ2-3 and V is TRBV10-1, with a possible D match to TRBD1 (6 bases). The V end lost 6 bases, the J end lost 6 bases, and 13 bases lay between the germline ends. The CDR3 covers 13 residues. The germline gives CDR1 WNHNN, CDR2 SYGVQD (reference sequence).

This clonotype was recorded at least ten times. DNA for the CDR3: TGTGCCAGCAGTGGGCCCCTCACAGATACGCAGTATTTT. This translates into CASSGPLTDTQYF. The chain recombines TRBV6-2 or TRBV6-3 with TRBJ2-3; D call uncertain. Per germline, CDR1 MNHEY and CDR2 SVGEGT. The CDR3 is 13 residues long. Trimming cost V 5 bases and J 2 bases, with 8 bases left between them.

This chain uses TRBV7-2 with TRBJ1-2; no clear D gene. The germline gives CDR1 SGHTA, CDR2 FQGNSA. The CDR3 has 16 amino acids. The V and J ends lost 3 bases and 2 bases respectively, with 16 bases between them. CDR3 amino acids: CASSFGVSGANYGYTF. The CDR3 coding sequence is TGTGCCAGCAGCTTTGGGGTTTCAGGAGCAAACTATGGCTACACCTTC. The entire variable domain, with the rest obtained from reference TRBV7-2 and TRBJ1-2, is as follows: GAGVSQSPSNKVTEKGKDVELRCDPISGHTALYWYRQSLGQGLEFLIYFQGNSAPDKSGLPSDRFSAERTGGSVSTLTIQRTQQEDSAVYLCASSFGVSGANYGYTFGSGTRLTVV.

About this clonotype: At one boundary the junction diverges from the germline segment, which might be a read error. CDR3 DNA sequence: TGCGCCAGCAGAGAGCTAGCGGGGACCACAGATACGCAGTATTTC. It translates to CASRELAGTTDTQYF. V is TRBV10-2 and J is TRBJ2-3; 9 nucleotides match TRBD2. The CDR3 extends over 15 amino acids. The germline V gene encodes CDR1 WSHSY and CDR2 SAAADI.

About this clonotype: One end of the junction is discordant with germline, which a read error may explain. The rearrangement joins TRBV7-2 to TRBJ2-5; D possibly corresponds to TRBD2 (6 bases). This CDR3 has 14 amino acids. CDR1 is SGHTA, CDR2 FQGNSA, per germline. CDR3 nucleotide sequence: TGTGCGGGGCGCGGGGTGAGAGACGCAGATACCCAGTATTTC. This sequence encodes CAGRGVRDADTQYF.

The chain is built from TRBV4-1 and TRBJ1-1, with TRBD1 as a possible D gene (5 bases). The CDR3 length is 15 residues. Trimming took off 6 bases at V and 0 bases at J, with 14 bases between the two ends. Looked up from germline, CDR1 is MGHRA and CDR2 is YSYEKL. CDR3 coding DNA: TGCGCCAGCAGTTATTTGGGGGGATTGAACACTGAAGCTTTCTTT. Encoded protein: CASSYLGGLNTEAFF.

This clonotype was observed at least ten times. CDR3 sequence reads: CASSRSSGGAVETQYF. The DNA of the CDR3 is TGTGCCAGCAGCCGATCTAGCGGGGGGGCTGTAGAGACCCAGTACTTC. This chain joins TRBV7-2 and TRBJ2-5, with 12 bases lining up with TRBD2. CDR1 and CDR2 (germline): SGHTA, FQGNSA. J was trimmed by 4 bases and V by 5 bases; bases with no gene match: 8. This CDR3 comprises 16 residues. The whole variable domain, filled in from reference TRBV7-2 and TRBJ2-5, reads GAGVSQSPSNKVTEKGKDVELRCDPISGHTALYWYRQSLGQGLEFLIYFQGNSAPDKSGLPSDRFSAERTGGSVSTLTIQRTQQEDSAVYLCASSRSSGGAVETQYFGPGTRLLVL.

On this clonotype itself: The germline gene is not matched at one end of the junction; a read error may be the cause. V gene TRBV6-1 combines with J gene TRBJ2-3, with D tentatively TRBD2 (7 bases). The CDR3 is 16 amino acids. Per germline, CDR1 MNHNS and CDR2 SASEGT. CDR3 nucleotide sequence: TGTGCCAGCAGGGCCTACGGGGGGCGCGTCCAAGATACGCAGTATTTC. Its protein product is CASRAYGGRVQDTQYF.

This clonotype occurred once. One junction end does not reproduce the germline sequence, and a read error may be involved. The chain combines TRBV6-1 with TRBJ2-5, with D perhaps matching TRBD1 or TRBD2 (5 bases each). This CDR3 comprises 16 residues. CDR1 is MNHNS and CDR2 is SASEGT in the germline V gene. The CDR3 nucleotides read TGTGCCAGCAGGGGCTCGGGGAGCGGACACAAAGATACCCAGTACTTC. Its translation is CASRGSGSGHKDTQYF.

This clonotype has more than one count but fewer than ten. The CDR3 reads CASSSTSGYEQYF. Here the CDR3 DNA reads TGTGCCAGCAGCTCGACTAGCGGGTACGAGCAGTACTTC. The rearrangement joins TRBV11-2 to TRBJ2-5, with 10 bases identical to TRBD2. The better agreement between TRBJ2-7 and the DNA end casts doubt on the J call. CDR3 length equals 13 residues. Germline CDR1 is SGHAT and CDR2 is FQNNGV.

This clonotype was detected many times. V is TRBV6-2 or TRBV6-3 and J is TRBJ2-1; D might be TRBD2 (6 bases). Near its end, the DNA agrees better with TRBJ2-7, so the J call may be wrong. This CDR3 is 14 amino acids long. The germline gives CDR1 MNHEY, CDR2 SVGEGT. The CDR3, as DNA: TGTGCCACCAGACTCCCCGAGCGGGCCTACGAGCAGTACTTC. Protein product: CATRLPERAYEQYF.

The chain employs TRBV6-4 and TRBJ2-1; 9 bases match TRBD1. CDR1 and CDR2 (germline): MRHNA, SNTAGT. The trim removed 8 bases at V and 8 bases at J, leaving 7 bases unmatched. This CDR3 is 13 amino acids long. The CDR3 sequence is CASAGTGTDEQFF. Written as DNA, the CDR3 is TGTGCCAGCGCTGGGACAGGGACAGATGAGCAGTTCTTC.

This clonotype was seen just once. One end of the junction varies from germline; a read error may be responsible. The rearrangement links TRBV6-1 to TRBJ2-3, with D tentatively TRBD2 (5 bases). Looked up from germline, CDR1 is MNHNS and CDR2 is SASEGT. CDR3 size: 16 residues. The chain's CDR3 is CASRGRGHRTQDTQYF. The CDR3 DNA follows: TGTGCCAGCAGGGGTCGCGGGCACCGAACCCAAGATACCCAGTACTTT.

The chain couples TRBV6-1 to TRBJ1-5; D is ambiguous. From germline, CDR1 is MNHNS and CDR2 SASEGT. The CDR3 is made up of 13 amino acids. V gave up 3 bases and J gave up 4 bases, with 7 bases separating them. The CDR3 nucleotides read TGTGCCAGCAGTGATGCCTATAATCAGCCCCAGCATTTT. Translating it yields CASSDAYNQPQHF.

This clonotype was seen ten or more times. The V gene is TRBV6-1, the J gene TRBJ1-2, with unresolved D. The germline V gene has CDR1 MNHNS and CDR2 SASEGT. The length of the CDR3 is 14 residues. V gave up 3 bases and J gave up 8 bases, with 16 bases separating them. The CDR3, as DNA: TGTGCCAGCAGTGAGGGCTACCTCGAATGGGGCTACACCTTC. Protein product: CASSEGYLEWGYTF.

Worth noting for this clonotype: The junction departs from germline at one end; a sequencing error may be responsible. The CDR3 sequence: CASRKGAGEQFF. The CDR3 nucleotides are TGTGCCAGCAGAAAGGGGGCCGGTGAGCAGTTTTTT. The chain recombines TRBV6-1 with TRBJ2-2, with 7 bases identical to TRBD1. CDR1 and CDR2 from the germline V gene are MNHNS and SASEGT. The CDR3 runs 12 residues.

This clonotype was counted between two and nine times. V and J are TRBV9 and TRBJ2-1, with D perhaps TRBD1 or TRBD2 (5 bases each). Per germline, CDR1 SGDLS and CDR2 YYNGEE. The CDR3 has 12 residues. Deletions cut 1 base from V and 8 bases from J, with 7 bases between. CDR3 sequence: CASSVLGDEQFF. Here the CDR3 DNA reads TGTGCCAGCAGCGTATTGGGGGATGAGCAGTTCTTC.

This clonotype is medium-sized (0.01 to 0.1%) by share. The chain couples TRBV28 to TRBJ2-1, with 7 bases lining up with TRBD1. Matching the DNA end better, TRBJ2-7 makes the J call doubtful. The CDR3 runs 12 residues. Germline V CDR1 and CDR2: MDHEN, SYDVKM. The CDR3 bases are TGTGCCACCACAGCACAGGGGAACGAGCAGTACTTC. It encodes CATTAQGNEQYF.

In this sample, this clonotype turned up many times. The junction differs from germline at one of its ends, possibly a read error. The rearrangement uses TRBV7-7 and TRBJ2-1, with 8 positions matching TRBD2. The germline V gene has CDR1 SSHAT and CDR2 FNYEAQ (reference sequence). The CDR3 is 15 amino acids. The CDR3 region is CASSFGSGGNNEQFF. The CDR3 bases are TGTGCTAGCAGCTTCGGGAGCGGGGGAAACAATGAGCAGTTCTTC. Complete variable domain (other parts from reference TRBV7-7 and TRBJ2-1): GAGVSQSPRYKVTKRGQDVTLRCDPISSHATLYWYQQALGQGPEFLTYFNYEAQPDKSGLPSDRFSAERPEGSISTLTIQRTEQRDSAMYRCASSFGSGGNNEQFFGPGTRLTVL.

The V gene is TRBV5-1, the J gene TRBJ1-1, with 7 bases fitting TRBD1. Trimming cost V 0 bases and J 3 bases; bases outside gene matches: 8. This CDR3 is 16 amino acids long. In germline, CDR1 is SGHRS, CDR2 YFSETQ. The CDR3 coding sequence is TGCGCCAGCAGCTTGGCCCCCCCCGACAGGGACACTGAAGCTTTCTTT. This encodes CASSLAPPDRDTEAFF.

This clonotype was counted a few times. J is TRBJ2-3 and V is TRBV20-1; 7 bases fit TRBD2. This CDR3 region has 14 residues. Looked up from germline, CDR1 is DFQATT and CDR2 is SNEGSKA (reference sequence). The ends lost 3 bases at V and 4 bases at J; junction bases unmatched: 7. This CDR3 reads CSASLGLVSDTQYF. CDR3 nucleotides: TGCAGTGCTAGCCTCGGACTAGTCTCAGATACGCAGTATTTT.

V and J are TRBV7-2 and TRBJ2-3, with D possibly TRBD2 on 6 matching bases. The CDR3 runs to 14 residues. V was pared by 3 bases and J by 2 bases, with 9 bases between. Per the germline V gene, CDR1 is SGHTA and CDR2 is FQGNSA. The DNA of the CDR3 is TGTGCCAGCAGCTTTCTGGACTACACAGATACGCAGTATTTT. Its translation is CASSFLDYTDTQYF. Based on the CDR3 plus reference TRBV7-2 and TRBJ2-3, the full variable domain is GAGVSQSPSNKVTEKGKDVELRCDPISGHTALYWYRQSLGQGLEFLIYFQGNSAPDKSGLPSDRFSAERTGGSVSTLTIQRTQQEDSAVYLCASSFLDYTDTQYFGPGTRLTVL.